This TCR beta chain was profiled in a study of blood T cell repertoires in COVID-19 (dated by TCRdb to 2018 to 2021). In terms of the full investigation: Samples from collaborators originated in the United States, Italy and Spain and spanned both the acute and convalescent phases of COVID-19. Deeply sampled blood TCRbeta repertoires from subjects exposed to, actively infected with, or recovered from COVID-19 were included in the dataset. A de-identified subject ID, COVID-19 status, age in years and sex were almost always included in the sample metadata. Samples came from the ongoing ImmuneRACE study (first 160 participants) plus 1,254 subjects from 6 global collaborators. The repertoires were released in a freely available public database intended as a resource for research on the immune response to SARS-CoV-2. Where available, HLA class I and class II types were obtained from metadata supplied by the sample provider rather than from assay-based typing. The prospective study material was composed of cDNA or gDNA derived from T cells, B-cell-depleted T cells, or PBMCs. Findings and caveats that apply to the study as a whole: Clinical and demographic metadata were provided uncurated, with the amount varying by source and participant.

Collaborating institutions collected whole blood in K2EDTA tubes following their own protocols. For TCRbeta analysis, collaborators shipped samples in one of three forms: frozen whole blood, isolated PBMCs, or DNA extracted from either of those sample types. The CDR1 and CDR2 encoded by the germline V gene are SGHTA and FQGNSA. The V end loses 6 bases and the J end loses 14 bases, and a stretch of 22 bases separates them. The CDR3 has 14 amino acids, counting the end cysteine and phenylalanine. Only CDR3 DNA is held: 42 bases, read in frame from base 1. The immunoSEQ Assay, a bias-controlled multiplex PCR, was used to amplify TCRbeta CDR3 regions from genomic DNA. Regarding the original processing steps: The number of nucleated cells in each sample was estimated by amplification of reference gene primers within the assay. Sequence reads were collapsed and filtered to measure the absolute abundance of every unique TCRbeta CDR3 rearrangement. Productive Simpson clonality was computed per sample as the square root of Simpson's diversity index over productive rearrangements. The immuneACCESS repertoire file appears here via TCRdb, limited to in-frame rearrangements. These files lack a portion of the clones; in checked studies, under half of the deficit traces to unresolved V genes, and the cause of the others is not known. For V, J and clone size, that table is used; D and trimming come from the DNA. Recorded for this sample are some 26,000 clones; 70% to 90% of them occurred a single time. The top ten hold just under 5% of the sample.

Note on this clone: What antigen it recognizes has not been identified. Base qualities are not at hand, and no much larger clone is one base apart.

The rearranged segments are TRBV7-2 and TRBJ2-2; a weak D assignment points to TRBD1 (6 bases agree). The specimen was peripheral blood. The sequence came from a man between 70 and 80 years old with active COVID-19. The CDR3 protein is CASRQPGTPIKLFF. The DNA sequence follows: TGTGCCAGCAGACAACCCGGGACACCGATTAAACTGTTTTTT.